Sequencing of this TCR beta chain was carried out in a study of beta chain features in type 1 diabetes. The CDR3 extends over 16 amino acids. From germline, CDR1 is SGHTA and CDR2 FQGNSA. V shed 1 base and J shed 2 bases, with 12 bases lying between them. The isolated RNA, all of it, was reverse transcribed, so expressed TCRB transcripts were what got sequenced. Measured with immunoSEQ multiplex PCR; TCRdb has only the in-frame clones, and not every one. The sample yields 300,000 to 450,000 clones, over 10% seen once. The sample taken for sequencing was naive CD4+ T cells from blood. The rearrangement uses TRBV7-2 and TRBJ2-1; tentative D call: TRBD2 (6 bases). The clonotype was recovered from a man aged 18 to 35 in good health. The CDR3 DNA reads TGTGCCAGCAGCTTAGTGTCGGGAGTTGCCTACAATGAGCAGTTCTTC. Translating it yields CASSLVSGVAYNEQFF.